This TCR beta chain derives from a study of T-cell reconstitution after alpha-beta-depleted transplantation in children. Overall study results and limits: Several hundred rapidly expanded clones from non-depleted graft cells reportedly supplied alpha-beta T cells about two months post-transplant.

Molecular barcoding with unique molecular identifiers was used for the TCRbeta library. One entry per CDR3 protein results from TCRdb running MiXCR on the PCR reads. The sample holds 250,000 to 400,000 distinct CDR3 sequences; approximately 20% are singletons and the top ten take approximately 11%. As to this clonotype: Antigen: not known.

Trimming pared 4 bases from V and 4 bases from J, leaving 19 bases between. The CDR3 contains 16 residues. The V gene's germline CDR1 is SGHAT and CDR2 FQNNGV. The J gene is TRBJ1-1, the V gene TRBV11-2; D unresolved. The input for sequencing was PBMCs, mostly from graft donor cells, taken 180 days after TCRalphabeta/CD19-depleted stem cell transplant. The origin of this receptor is a male patient aged 10 to 17 who had a stem cell transplant for acute lymphoblastic leukemia, so the T cells may come from the graft donor. The DNA for the CDR3 is TGTGCCAGCAGCTCAGCCCCCCGAGGGCGCGGCACTGAAGCTTTCTTT. Protein sequence: CASSSAPRGRGTEAFF.